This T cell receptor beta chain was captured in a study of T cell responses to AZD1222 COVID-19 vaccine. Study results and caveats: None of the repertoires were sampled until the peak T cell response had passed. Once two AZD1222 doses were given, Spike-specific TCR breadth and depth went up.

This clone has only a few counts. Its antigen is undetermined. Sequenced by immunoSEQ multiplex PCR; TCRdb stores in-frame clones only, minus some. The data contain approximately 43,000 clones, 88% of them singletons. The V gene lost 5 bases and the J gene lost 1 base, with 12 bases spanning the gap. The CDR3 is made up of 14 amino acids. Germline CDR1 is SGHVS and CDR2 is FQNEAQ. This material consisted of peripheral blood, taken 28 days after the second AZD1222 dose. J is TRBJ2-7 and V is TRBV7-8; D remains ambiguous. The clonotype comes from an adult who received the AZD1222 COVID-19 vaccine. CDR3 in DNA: TGTGCCAGCAGCGTCACCGGGCCTTCCTACGAGCAGTACTTC. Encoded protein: CASSVTGPSYEQYF.